The rows below give T cell receptor beta chains drawn from one sample of a study of T-cell reconstitution after alpha-beta-depleted transplantation in children. Via MiXCR, TCRdb re-called the PCR reads, giving one row per CDR3 protein. The sample includes hundreds of thousands of distinct CDR3 sequences, around 19% seen only once; the top ten take approximately 3%. The starting material was PBMCs from the stem cell graft donor, obtained from the stem cell graft. These receptors were taken from a human donor who donated a stem cell graft to a child with acute lymphoblastic leukemia. CDR3s include the opening cysteine and the closing phenylalanine or tryptophan. D genes are given only for firm matches. Size values are once, few and many counts, or a class for expanded clones, and some rows have none.

CDR3 DNA: TGTGCCAGTAGCATGACAGGGGAGCAGTTCTTC
CDR3 protein: CASSMTGEQFF
J gene: TRBJ2-1
D gene: TRBD1
V gene: TRBV19
clone size: few

CDR3 DNA: TGTGCCAGCAGCCAAGACTCCAGCGTTAGCACAGATACGCAGTATTTT
CDR3 protein: CASSQDSSVSTDTQYF
J gene: TRBJ2-3
D gene: NA
V gene: TRBV3-1
clone size: few

CDR3 DNA: TGCGCCAGCAGCTTGGCCAGAGCTGGGGGGACAGATACGCAGTATTTT
CDR3 protein: CASSLARAGGTDTQYF
J gene: TRBJ2-3
D gene: NA
V gene: TRBV5-1
clone size: NA

CDR3 DNA: TGTGCCAGCAGCTTAGGGGGGCATGAGTTCTTC
CDR3 protein: CASSLGGHEFF
J gene: TRBJ2-1
D gene: NA
V gene: TRBV7-6
clone size: NA

CDR3 DNA: TGCAGTGCTAGGACCCCAGGGGGCAATGGCTACACCTTC
CDR3 protein: CSARTPGGNGYTF
J gene: TRBJ1-2
D gene: TRBD1
V gene: TRBV20-1
clone size: NA

CDR3 DNA: TGTGCCAGCAGCAGAGAGGGACCAGAGACCCAGTACTTC
CDR3 protein: CASSREGPETQYF
J gene: TRBJ2-5
D gene: NA
V gene: TRBV11-3
clone size: NA

CDR3 DNA: TGTGCCAGCAGCTTAGGGGGGACTAGCAAAGGTGAGCAGTTCTTC
CDR3 protein: CASSLGGTSKGEQFF
J gene: TRBJ2-1
D gene: TRBD2
V gene: TRBV7-4
clone size: few

CDR3 DNA: TGTGCCAGCAGCGTAGCCGGGACAGGCTCCTACGAGCAGTACTTC
CDR3 protein: CASSVAGTGSYEQYF
J gene: TRBJ2-7
D gene: TRBD1
V gene: TRBV9
clone size: NA

CDR3 DNA: TGCGCCAGCAGCCTCCAAACGTGGACTAGTCTCGGGGCCAACGTCCTGACTTTC
CDR3 protein: CASSLQTWTSLGANVLTF
J gene: TRBJ2-6
D gene: TRBD2
V gene: TRBV4-1
clone size: NA

CDR3 DNA: TGTGCCAGCAGTTTAGATCAGTCTCAATTCGATACGCAGTATTTT
CDR3 protein: CASSLDQSQFDTQYF
J gene: TRBJ2-3
D gene: NA
V gene: TRBV27
clone size: few

CDR3 DNA: TGTGCCAGCAGCCTCAGTGGCGGCTGGTACGAGCAGTACTTC
CDR3 protein: CASSLSGGWYEQYF
J gene: TRBJ2-7
D gene: NA
V gene: TRBV6-2/TRBV6-3
clone size: few

CDR3 DNA: TGCAGCGTTGTCCCAGGGACAATGAACACCGGGGAGCTGTTTTTT
CDR3 protein: CSVVPGTMNTGELFF
J gene: TRBJ2-2
D gene: NA
V gene: TRBV29-1
clone size: few

CDR3 DNA: TGTGCCAGCAGCGTAGGATCCGTGGGGCCTAACGAGCAGTACTTC
CDR3 protein: CASSVGSVGPNEQYF
J gene: TRBJ2-7
D gene: NA
V gene: TRBV9
clone size: few

CDR3 DNA: TGTGCCAGCAGCTTAGTGGGAATCGATGAAAAACTGTTTTTT
CDR3 protein: CASSLVGIDEKLFF
J gene: TRBJ1-4
D gene: NA
V gene: TRBV7-9
clone size: few

CDR3 DNA: TGCAGTGCCCACCGGCAGGGGCAATCAGGATCACCCCTCCACTTT
CDR3 protein: CSAHRQGQSGSPLHF
J gene: TRBJ1-6
D gene: NA
V gene: TRBV20-1
clone size: few

CDR3 DNA: TGTGCCAGCAGCGTAGTGGCGGCCTACAATGAGCAGTTCTTC
CDR3 protein: CASSVVAAYNEQFF
J gene: TRBJ2-1
D gene: NA
V gene: TRBV9
clone size: NA

CDR3 DNA: TGTGCCAGCAGCTTAATGGACATCGGCTACGAGCAGTACTTC
CDR3 protein: CASSLMDIGYEQYF
J gene: TRBJ2-7
D gene: NA
V gene: TRBV5-5
clone size: few

CDR3 DNA: TGTGCCAGCAGTTTAACCCGACTCACCAACGGCTCCTACAATGAGCAGTTCTTC
CDR3 protein: CASSLTRLTNGSYNEQFF
J gene: TRBJ2-1
D gene: NA
V gene: TRBV12-3/TRBV12-4
clone size: NA

CDR3 DNA: TGTGCCACCAGTGATTTGAGGCGGGAGAAGTCCTACAATGAGCAGTTCTTC
CDR3 protein: CATSDLRREKSYNEQFF
J gene: TRBJ2-1
D gene: TRBD2
V gene: TRBV24-1
clone size: NA

CDR3 DNA: TGTGCCAGTAGTCCTGCCAGAACTAACTATGGCTACACCTTC
CDR3 protein: CASSPARTNYGYTF
J gene: TRBJ1-2
D gene: NA
V gene: TRBV19
clone size: NA

CDR3 DNA: TGTGCCAGCTCCGGTCGAGGGTCGGATGGCTACACCTTC
CDR3 protein: CASSGRGSDGYTF
J gene: TRBJ1-2
D gene: NA
V gene: TRBV18
clone size: NA

CDR3 DNA: TGTGCCAGCAACCCGGGACAGGGAAAGAGGTACTTC
CDR3 protein: CASNPGQGKRYF
J gene: TRBJ2-7
D gene: TRBD1
V gene: TRBV12-3/TRBV12-4
clone size: NA

CDR3 DNA: TGTGCCTGGAGTCCCGCTGGCGTGGATACGCAGTATTTT
CDR3 protein: CAWSPAGVDTQYF
J gene: TRBJ2-3
D gene: NA
V gene: TRBV30
clone size: NA

CDR3 DNA: TGTGCCAGCAGTTTCTCTGGGGGCGAAGGTGAGCAGTTCTTC
CDR3 protein: CASSFSGGEGEQFF
J gene: TRBJ2-1
D gene: NA
V gene: TRBV12-3/TRBV12-4
clone size: NA